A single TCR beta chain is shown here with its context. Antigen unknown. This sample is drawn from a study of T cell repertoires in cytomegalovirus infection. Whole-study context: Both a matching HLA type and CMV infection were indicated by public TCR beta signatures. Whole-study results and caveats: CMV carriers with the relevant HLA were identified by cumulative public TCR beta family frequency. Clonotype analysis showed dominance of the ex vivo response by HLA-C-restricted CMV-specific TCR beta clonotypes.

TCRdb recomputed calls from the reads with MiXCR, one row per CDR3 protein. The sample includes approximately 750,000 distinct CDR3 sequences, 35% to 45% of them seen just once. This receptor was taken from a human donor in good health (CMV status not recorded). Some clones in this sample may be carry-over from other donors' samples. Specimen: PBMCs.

CDR3 in amino acids: CASGGQGLVAQHF. Written as DNA, the CDR3 is TGTGCCAGCGGGGGACAGGGACTCGTGGCCCAGCATTTT. This chain uses TRBV6-6 with TRBJ1-5; 9 bases line up with TRBD1. Germline V gene sequence: CDR1 MNHNY, CDR2 SVGAGI (reference sequence). Unmatched junction bases numbered 10, after V lost 8 bases and J lost 11 bases. CDR3 length: 13 residues.